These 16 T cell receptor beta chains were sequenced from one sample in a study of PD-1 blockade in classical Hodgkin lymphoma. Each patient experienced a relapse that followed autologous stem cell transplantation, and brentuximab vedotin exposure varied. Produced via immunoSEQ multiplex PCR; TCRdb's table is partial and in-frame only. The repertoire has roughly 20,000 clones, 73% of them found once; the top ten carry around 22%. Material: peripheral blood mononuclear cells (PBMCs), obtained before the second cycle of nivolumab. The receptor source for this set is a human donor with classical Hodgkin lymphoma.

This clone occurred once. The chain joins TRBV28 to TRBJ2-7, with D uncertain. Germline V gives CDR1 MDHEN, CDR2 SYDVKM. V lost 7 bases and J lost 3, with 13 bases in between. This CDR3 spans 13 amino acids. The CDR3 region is CASKDTVIYEQYF. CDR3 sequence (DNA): TGTGCCAGCAAAGACACCGTTATCTACGAGCAGTACTTC.

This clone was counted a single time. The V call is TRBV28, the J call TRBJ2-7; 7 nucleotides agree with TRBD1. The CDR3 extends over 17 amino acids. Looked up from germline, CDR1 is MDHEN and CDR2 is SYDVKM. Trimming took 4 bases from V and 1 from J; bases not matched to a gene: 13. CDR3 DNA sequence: TGTGCCAGCAGTTCAATTTGGACAGGATTTGTTTCCTACGAGCAGTACTTC. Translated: CASSSIWTGFVSYEQYF.

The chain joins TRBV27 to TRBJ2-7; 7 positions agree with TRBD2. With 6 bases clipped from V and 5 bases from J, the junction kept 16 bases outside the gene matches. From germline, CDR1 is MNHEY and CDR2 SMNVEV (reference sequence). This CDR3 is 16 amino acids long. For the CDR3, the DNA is TGTGCCAGCAGCCAAAATACCAAAGCGGGATTCGACGAGCAGTACTTC. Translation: CASSQNTKAGFDEQYF.

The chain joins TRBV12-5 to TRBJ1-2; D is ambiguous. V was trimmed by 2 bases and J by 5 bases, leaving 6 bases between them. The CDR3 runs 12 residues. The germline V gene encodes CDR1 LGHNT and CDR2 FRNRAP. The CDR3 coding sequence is TGTGCTAGTGGTTTGAACTTATATGGCTACACCTTC. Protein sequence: CASGLNLYGYTF.

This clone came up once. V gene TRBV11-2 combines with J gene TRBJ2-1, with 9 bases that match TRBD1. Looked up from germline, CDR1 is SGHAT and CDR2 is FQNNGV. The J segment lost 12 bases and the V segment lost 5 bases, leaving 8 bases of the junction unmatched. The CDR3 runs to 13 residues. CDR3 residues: CASSAGTGFGQFF. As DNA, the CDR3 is TGTGCCAGCAGCGCCGGGACAGGGTTTGGGCAGTTCTTC.

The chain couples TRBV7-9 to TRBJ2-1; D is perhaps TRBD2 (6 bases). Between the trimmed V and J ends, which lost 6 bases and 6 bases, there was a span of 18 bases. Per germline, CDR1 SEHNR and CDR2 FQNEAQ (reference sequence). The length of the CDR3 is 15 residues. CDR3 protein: CASSTGSGHRNEQFF. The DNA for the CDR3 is TGTGCCAGCAGTACAGGTAGCGGACACCGCAATGAGCAGTTCTTC.

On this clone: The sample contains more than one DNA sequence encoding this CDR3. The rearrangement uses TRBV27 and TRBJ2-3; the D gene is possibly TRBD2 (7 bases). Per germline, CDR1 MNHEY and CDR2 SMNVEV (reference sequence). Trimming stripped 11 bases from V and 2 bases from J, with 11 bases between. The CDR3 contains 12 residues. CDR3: CAVGGLTDTQYF. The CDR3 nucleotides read TGTGCCGTCGGGGGGCTCACAGATACGCAGTATTTT.

The CDR3 DNA reads TGTGCCAGCACCCCAGACGGGCACTCTGGGGCCAACGTCCTGACTTTC. This translates into CASTPDGHSGANVLTF. The rearrangement uses TRBV2 and TRBJ2-6; D not certain. The CDR3 spans 16 residues. CDR1 and CDR2 from the germline V gene are SNHLY and FYNNEI. V was shortened by 7 bases and J by 0 bases, with 13 bases between the two germline ends.

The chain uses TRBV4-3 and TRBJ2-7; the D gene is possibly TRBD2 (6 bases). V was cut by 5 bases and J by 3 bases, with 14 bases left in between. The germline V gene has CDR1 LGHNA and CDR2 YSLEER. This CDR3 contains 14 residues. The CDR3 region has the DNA TGCGCCAGCAGCGCACGGACGGGAGTCTACGAGCAGTACTTC. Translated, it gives CASSARTGVYEQYF.

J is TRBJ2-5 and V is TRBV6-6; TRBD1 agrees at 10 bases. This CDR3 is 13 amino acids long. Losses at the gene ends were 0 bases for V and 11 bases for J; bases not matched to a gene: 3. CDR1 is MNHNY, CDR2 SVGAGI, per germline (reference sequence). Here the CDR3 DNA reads TGTGCCAGCAGTTACTCCGGACAGGGGGAGCAGTACTTC. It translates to CASSYSGQGEQYF.

The CDR3 DNA is TGTGCCAGCAGAGCCCCTAGCAGGGGGACCTACGAGCAGTACTTC. Translation gives CASRAPSRGTYEQYF. This chain joins TRBV28 and TRBJ2-7; 7 bases map to TRBD1. This CDR3 contains 15 residues. Germline V gives CDR1 MDHEN, CDR2 SYDVKM. J was trimmed by 2 bases and V by 6 bases; bases with no gene match: 10.

CDR3 residues: CASSAKGTGHNEQFF. For the CDR3, the DNA is TGTGCCAGCAGCGCTAAAGGGACAGGGCACAATGAGCAGTTCTTC. This chain links TRBV25-1 with TRBJ2-1, with 9 bases aligning to TRBD1. The junction had 8 bases not matched to a gene; V was cut back by 6 bases and J by 5 bases. The CDR3 runs to 15 residues. Germline loops: CDR1 MGHDK, CDR2 SYGVNS.

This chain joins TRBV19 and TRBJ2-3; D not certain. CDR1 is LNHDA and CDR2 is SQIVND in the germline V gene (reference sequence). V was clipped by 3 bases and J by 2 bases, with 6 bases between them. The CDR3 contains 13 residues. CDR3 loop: CASSIIITDTQYF. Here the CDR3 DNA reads TGTGCCAGTAGTATCATCATCACAGATACGCAGTATTTT.

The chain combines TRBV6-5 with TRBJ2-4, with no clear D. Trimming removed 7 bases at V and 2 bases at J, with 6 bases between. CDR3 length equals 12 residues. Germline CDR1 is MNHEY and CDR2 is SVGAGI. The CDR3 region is CASTTPKNIQYF. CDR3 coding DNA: TGTGCCAGCACCACCCCCAAAAACATTCAGTACTTC.

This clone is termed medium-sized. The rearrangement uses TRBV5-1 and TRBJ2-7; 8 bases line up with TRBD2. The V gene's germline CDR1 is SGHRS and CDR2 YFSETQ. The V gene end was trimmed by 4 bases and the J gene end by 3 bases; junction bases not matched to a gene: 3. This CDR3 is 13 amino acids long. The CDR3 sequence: CASSQGTSYEQYF. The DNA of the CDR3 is TGCGCCAGCAGCCAAGGGACTAGCTACGAGCAGTACTTC.

For the CDR3, the DNA is TGTGCCAGCAGCTTGACCGTGGGGACAAGAAAGTTCTTC. It is translated as CASSLTVGTRKFF. This sequence joins TRBV5-5 and TRBJ2-1; maybe TRBD1 (6 bases). Per the germline V gene, CDR1 is SGHKS and CDR2 is YYEKEE (reference sequence). This CDR3 region has 13 residues. V lost 1 base and J 14 bases, leaving 16 bases between the germline ends.